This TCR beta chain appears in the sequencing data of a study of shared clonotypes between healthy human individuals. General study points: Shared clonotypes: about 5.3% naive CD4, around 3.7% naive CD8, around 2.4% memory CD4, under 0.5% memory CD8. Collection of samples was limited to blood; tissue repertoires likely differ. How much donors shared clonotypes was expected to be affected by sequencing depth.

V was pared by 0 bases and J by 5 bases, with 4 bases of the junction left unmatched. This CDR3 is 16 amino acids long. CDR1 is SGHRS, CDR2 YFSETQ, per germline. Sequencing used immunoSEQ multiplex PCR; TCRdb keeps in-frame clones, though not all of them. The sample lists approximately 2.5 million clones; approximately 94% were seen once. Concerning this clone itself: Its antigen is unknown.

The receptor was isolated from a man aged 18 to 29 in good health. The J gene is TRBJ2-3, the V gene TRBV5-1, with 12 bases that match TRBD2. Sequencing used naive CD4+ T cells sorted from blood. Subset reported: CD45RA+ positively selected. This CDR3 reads CASSLALAGGGDTQYF. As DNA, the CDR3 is TGCGCCAGCAGCTTGGCCCTAGCGGGAGGGGGAGATACGCAGTATTTT.